These 25 T cell receptor beta chains came from one sample sequenced in a study of blood T cell repertoires in COVID-19. Generated by immunoSEQ multiplex PCR, the TCRdb table keeps only in-frame clones and is missing some. The sample lists more than 250,000 clones, about 84% seen once, with approximately 1.5% in the top ten. What was sequenced was peripheral blood. The receptor set was obtained from a woman aged 45-59 years with acute or convalescent COVID-19.

This clone came up a few times. CDR3 sequence reads: CASSRGQGGAYEQYF. In DNA, the CDR3 is TGTGCCAGCAGCCGAGGACAGGGGGGCGCCTACGAGCAGTACTTC. The chain carries TRBV11-3 and TRBJ2-7, with 10 bases lining up with TRBD1. Germline V gene data show CDR1 as SGHNT and CDR2 as YENEEA. The CDR3 is 15 residues long. V trimming: 5 bases; J trimming: 2 bases; junction bases outside the gene matches: 6.

This clone was seen just once. CDR3 residues: CASNEGDYGYTF. The CDR3 DNA is TGTGCCAGCAACGAAGGGGACTATGGCTACACCTTC. The chain employs TRBV6-6 and TRBJ1-2; the D gene is possibly TRBD1 (5 bases). V was cut by 7 bases and J by 3 bases, with 9 bases left in between. The CDR3 sequence is 12 residues long. The germline gives CDR1 MNHNY, CDR2 SVGAGI (reference sequence).

V and J are TRBV28 and TRBJ2-1, with D maybe TRBD1 (6 bases). The CDR3 spans 15 residues. The V and J ends lost 0 bases and 7 bases respectively, with 13 bases between them. Germline CDR1 and CDR2: MDHEN and SYDVKM. DNA for the CDR3: TGTGCCAGCAGTTTATGGGACAGCAGTGGGAATGAGCAGTTCTTC. Translated, it gives CASSLWDSSGNEQFF.

This CDR3 is CASSQLTGDYGYTF. In nucleotides, the CDR3 is TGTGCCAGCAGCCAACTCACAGGGGACTATGGCTACACCTTC. The chain combines TRBV3-1 (or the pseudogene TRBV3-2) with TRBJ1-2, with TRBD1 matching 7 bases. CDR3 length: 14 residues. Germline trimming cut 2 bases from V and 3 bases from J; bases unmatched to any gene: 3. CDR1 and CDR2 (germline): LGHDT, YNNKEL (reference sequence).

This clone was picked up one time. The genes are TRBV27 and TRBJ2-7; TRBD1 matches at 8 bases. Germline trimming cut 7 bases from V and 2 bases from J; bases unmatched to any gene: 7. The CDR3 sequence is 14 residues long. Germline lookup yields CDR1 MNHEY and CDR2 SMNVEV (reference sequence). CDR3 sequence (DNA): TGTGCCAGCACCATACCGACAGGGGCCTACGAGCAGTACTTC. This translates into CASTIPTGAYEQYF.

This chain links TRBV7-9 with TRBJ1-5; D is ambiguous. The CDR3 loop spans 13 amino acids. The germline CDR1 and CDR2 sequences are SEHNR and FQNEAQ (reference sequence). Trimming pared 5 bases from V and 0 bases from J, leaving 5 bases between. CDR3 coding DNA: TGTGCCAGCAGCCCCATTAGCAATCAGCCCCAGCATTTT. This encodes CASSPISNQPQHF.

The chain carries TRBV21-1 and TRBJ2-5; the tabulated D call, TRBD2, remains unverified against the DNA. TRBV21-1 is assigned pseudogene status. The CDR3 extends over 14 amino acids. The CDR3 sequence: CASSKASWRATQYF. As DNA, the CDR3 is TGTGCCAGCAGCAAAGCCTCCTGGAGAGCGACCCAGTACTTC.

The V and J genes are TRBV9 and TRBJ2-6; tentatively, D is TRBD1 (5 bases). The V gene lost 7 bases and the J gene lost 0 bases, with 17 bases spanning the gap. The CDR3 length is 17 residues. CDR1 is SGDLS and CDR2 is YYNGEE in the germline V gene. The CDR3 DNA is TGTGCCAGCGAACGCAGGGATTTCACCTCTGGGGCCAACGTCCTGACTTTC. It specifies CASERRDFTSGANVLTF.

This sequence joins TRBV29-1 and TRBJ2-5, with 9 bases matching TRBD2. There are 13 residues in the CDR3. The junction had 5 bases not matched to a gene; V was cut back by 7 bases and J by 2 bases. CDR1 and CDR2 from the germline V gene are SQVTM and ANQGSEA. CDR3 DNA sequence: TGCAGCGCCAGGACTAGCGAACAAGAGACCCAGTACTTC. Amino acid sequence: CSARTSEQETQYF.

This chain links TRBV24-1 with TRBJ2-7; D gene ambiguous. V shed 4 bases and J shed 7 bases, with 10 bases lying between them. Germline V gives CDR1 KGHDR, CDR2 SFDVKD. The CDR3 sequence is 12 residues long. CDR3 residues: CATSDRTREQYF. The CDR3 coding sequence is TGTGCCACCAGTGACCGAACGAGGGAGCAGTACTTC.

CDR3 nucleotide sequence: TGTGCCAGCAGGCCCCCGGGACAGGGAGCCATCAACTATGGCTACACCTTC. Its translation is CASRPPGQGAINYGYTF. The rearrangement joins TRBV5-6 to TRBJ1-2, with 9 bases matching TRBD1. CDR1 is SGHDT, CDR2 YYEEEE, per germline. CDR3 length: 17 residues. The ends lost 5 bases at V and 2 bases at J; junction bases unmatched: 13.

The rearrangement links TRBV29-1 to TRBJ2-7; 9 positions agree with TRBD1. Looked up from germline, CDR1 is SQVTM and CDR2 is ANQGSEA. The length of the CDR3 is 14 residues. Trimming removed 6 bases from V and 4 bases from J; junction bases left unmatched: 10. CDR3: CSVVSRQGDYEQYF. CDR3 DNA: TGCAGCGTCGTCTCCCGACAGGGGGATTACGAGCAGTACTTC.

A remark on this clone: Other DNA sequences in this specimen translate into the identical CDR3. The chain employs TRBV5-1 and TRBJ1-1; 9 bases align to TRBD1. J was trimmed by 1 base and V by 0 bases; bases with no gene match: 1. The CDR3 contains 15 residues. CDR1 and CDR2 (germline): SGHRS, YFSETQ. The CDR3 bases are TGCGCCAGCAGCTTGGCGGGACAGGGGAACACTGAAGCTTTCTTT. This sequence encodes CASSLAGQGNTEAFF.

This clone is a singleton in its sample. The V call is TRBV7-9, the J call TRBJ1-1, with D perhaps matching TRBD1 (6 bases). The V and J ends lost 4 bases and 6 bases respectively, with 12 bases between them. The CDR3 covers 13 residues. The germline gives CDR1 SEHNR, CDR2 FQNEAQ (reference sequence). As DNA, the CDR3 is TGTGCCAGCAGCTCAGGGGTTAGGGCTGAAGCTTTCTTT. Its protein product is CASSSGVRAEAFF.

As to this clone: Other DNA sequences of this sample code for an identical CDR3. The chain is built from TRBV15 and TRBJ1-5; D is uncertain. V was trimmed by 3 bases and J by 5 bases, leaving 8 bases between them. Per germline, CDR1 LNHNV and CDR2 YYDKDF (reference sequence). The CDR3 has 13 amino acids. CDR3 in DNA: TGTGCCACCAGCAGGGGGAGGGATCAGCCCCAGCATTTT. It is translated as CATSRGRDQPQHF.

This chain joins TRBV5-1 and TRBJ2-3; 7 bases match TRBD1. J lost 6 bases, V lost 2 bases, and 6 bases had no gene match. The germline V gene encodes CDR1 SGHRS and CDR2 YFSETQ. The length of the CDR3 is 14 residues. CDR3 loop: CASSLDRVSDTQYF. The CDR3 region has the DNA TGCGCCAGCAGCTTAGACAGGGTTTCGGATACGCAGTATTTT. Together with reference TRBV5-1 and TRBJ2-3, the CDR3 gives the full variable domain: KAGVTQTPRYLIKTRGQQVTLSCSPISGHRSVSWYQQTPGQGLQFLFEYFSETQRNKGNFPGRFSGRQFSNSRSEMNVSTLELGDSALYLCASSLDRVSDTQYFGPGTRLTVL.

The V gene is TRBV27, the J gene TRBJ1-4, with 8 bases lining up with TRBD1. CDR3 length equals 16 residues. The V gene's germline CDR1 is MNHEY and CDR2 SMNVEV (reference sequence). With 0 bases clipped from V and 3 bases from J, the junction kept 3 bases outside the gene matches. The CDR3 DNA reads TGTGCCAGCAGTTTATCCCCGACAGGGGCTAATGAAAAACTGTTTTTT. Protein sequence: CASSLSPTGANEKLFF.

CDR3 region: CASSRTGGTYNEQFF. CDR3 bases: TGCGCCAGCAGCCGGACAGGGGGGACTTACAATGAGCAGTTCTTC. The chain recombines TRBV5-1 with TRBJ2-1; 10 bases agree with TRBD1. Germline V gene lookup returns CDR1 SGHRS and CDR2 YFSETQ. This CDR3 is built from 15 residues. V was clipped by 4 bases and J by 4 bases; unmatched bases: 5.

This clone appeared a single time. The genes are TRBV29-1 and TRBJ2-7, with no clear D. The V gene lost 4 bases and the J gene lost 2 bases, with 15 bases spanning the gap. CDR1 and CDR2 (germline): SQVTM, ANQGSEA. The CDR3 spans 14 residues. CDR3 DNA sequence: TGCAGCGTTGTCGCAGATCATCCCCCCTACGAGCAGTACTTC. Encoded protein: CSVVADHPPYEQYF.

Only one count was recorded for this clone. The chain joins TRBV27 to TRBJ2-7; the match to TRBD2 covers 11 bases. After removal of 5 bases from V and 5 bases from J, the junction contained 14 bases not matched to a gene. Germline CDR1 is MNHEY and CDR2 is SMNVEV (reference sequence). The CDR3 length is 17 residues. This chain's CDR3 is CASSTQTLLAGENEQYF. CDR3 DNA: TGTGCCAGCAGTACCCAAACCTTACTAGCGGGAGAGAACGAGCAGTACTTC.

The rearrangement joins TRBV10-3 to TRBJ2-3; 7 bases are shared with TRBD1. The V segment lost 4 bases and the J segment 2 bases; nucleotides outside the gene matches: 6. Germline loops: CDR1 ENHRY, CDR2 SYGVKD. This CDR3 is 15 amino acids long. Here the CDR3 DNA reads TGTGCCATCAGTGCCCCGACAGGGCACACAGATACGCAGTATTTT. Residues: CAISAPTGHTDTQYF.

V gene TRBV9 combines with J gene TRBJ2-3, with 7 bases aligning to TRBD2. Germline loops: CDR1 SGDLS, CDR2 YYNGEE. V gave up 6 bases and J gave up 3 bases; unmatched junction bases: 7. CDR3 length equals 14 residues. The CDR3 sequence: CASNQLAATDTQYF. The CDR3 region has the DNA TGTGCCAGCAATCAGCTAGCGGCTACAGATACGCAGTATTTT.

This chain joins TRBV3-1 (or the pseudogene TRBV3-2) and TRBJ2-1; 14 bases map to TRBD2. V lost 4 bases and J lost 8; bases outside the gene matches: 4. Germline V CDR1 and CDR2: LGHDT, YNNKEL (reference sequence). This CDR3 is built from 15 residues. The CDR3 DNA reads TGTGCCAGCAGCCTCCGACTAGCGGGAGGGGATGAGCAGTTCTTC. Protein sequence: CASSLRLAGGDEQFF.

The V and J genes are TRBV11-3 and TRBJ2-1; the D gene is possibly TRBD2 (6 bases). The CDR3 contains 16 residues. Looked up from germline, CDR1 is SGHNT and CDR2 is YENEEA. Trimming left V 3 bases short and J 0 bases short, with 12 bases between. The CDR3 sequence: CASSLAGPSSYNEQFF. The CDR3 coding sequence is TGTGCCAGCAGCTTGGCGGGACCCAGCTCCTACAATGAGCAGTTCTTC.

V and J are TRBV28 and TRBJ1-2; 7 positions match TRBD1. The CDR3 consists of 14 residues. The germline V gene encodes CDR1 MDHEN and CDR2 SYDVKM. V trimming: 6 bases; J trimming: 2 bases; junction bases outside the gene matches: 6. CDR3 DNA: TGTGCCAGCAGCGTAAAACAGGGGAACTATGGCTACACCTTC. Protein: CASSVKQGNYGYTF.